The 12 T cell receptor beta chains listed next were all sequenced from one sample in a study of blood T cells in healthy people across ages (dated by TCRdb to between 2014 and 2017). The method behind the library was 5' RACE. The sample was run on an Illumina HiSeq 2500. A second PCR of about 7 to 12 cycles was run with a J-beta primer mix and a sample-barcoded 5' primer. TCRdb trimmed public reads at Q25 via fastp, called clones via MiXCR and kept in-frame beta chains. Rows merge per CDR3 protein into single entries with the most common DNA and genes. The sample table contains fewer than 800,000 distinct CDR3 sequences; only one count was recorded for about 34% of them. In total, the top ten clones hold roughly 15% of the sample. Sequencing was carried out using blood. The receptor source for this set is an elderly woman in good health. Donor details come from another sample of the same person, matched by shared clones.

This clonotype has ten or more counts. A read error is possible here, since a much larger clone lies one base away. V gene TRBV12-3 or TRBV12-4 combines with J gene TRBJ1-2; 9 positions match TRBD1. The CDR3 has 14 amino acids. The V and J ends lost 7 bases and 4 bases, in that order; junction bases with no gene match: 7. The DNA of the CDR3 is TGTGCCAGCATCCCACAGGGGGCGTGCTATGGCTACACCTTC. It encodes CASIPQGACYGYTF.

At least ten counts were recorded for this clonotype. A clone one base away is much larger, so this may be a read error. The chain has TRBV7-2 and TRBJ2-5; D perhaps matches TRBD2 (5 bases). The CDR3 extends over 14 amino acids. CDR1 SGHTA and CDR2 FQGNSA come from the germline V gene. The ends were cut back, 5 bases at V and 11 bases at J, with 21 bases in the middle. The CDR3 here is CASSPGPSSNEQYF. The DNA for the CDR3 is TGTGCCAGCAGCCCCGGGCCTAGCAGCAATGAGCAGTACTTC.

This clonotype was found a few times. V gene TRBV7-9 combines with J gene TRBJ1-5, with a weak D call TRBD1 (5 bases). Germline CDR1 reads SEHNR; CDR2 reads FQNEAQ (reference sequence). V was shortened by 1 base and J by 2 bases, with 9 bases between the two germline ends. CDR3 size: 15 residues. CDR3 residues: CASSLGGDGNQPQHF. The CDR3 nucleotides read TGTGCCAGCAGCTTAGGAGGGGATGGCAATCAGCCCCAGCATTTT.

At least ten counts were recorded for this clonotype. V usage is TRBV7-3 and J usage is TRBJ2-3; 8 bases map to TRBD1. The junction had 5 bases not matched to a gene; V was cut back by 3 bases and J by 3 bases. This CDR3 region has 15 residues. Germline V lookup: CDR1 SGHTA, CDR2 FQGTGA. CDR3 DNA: TGTGCCAGCAGCTTTGGACAGGGTTTGACAGATACGCAGTATTTT. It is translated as CASSFGQGLTDTQYF.

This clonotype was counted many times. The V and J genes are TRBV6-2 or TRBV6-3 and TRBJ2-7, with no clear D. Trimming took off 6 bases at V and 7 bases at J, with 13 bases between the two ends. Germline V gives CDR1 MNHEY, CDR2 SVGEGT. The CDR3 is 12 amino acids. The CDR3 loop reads CASSLSSGEQYF. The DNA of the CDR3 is TGTGCCAGCAGCCTTTCATCCGGGGAGCAGTACTTC.

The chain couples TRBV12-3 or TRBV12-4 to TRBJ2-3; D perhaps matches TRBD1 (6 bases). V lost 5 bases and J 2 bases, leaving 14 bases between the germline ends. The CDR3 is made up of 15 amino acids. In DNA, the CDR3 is TGTGCCAGCAGTGGGCAGGGGTTTAACACAGATACGCAGTATTTT. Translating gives CASSGQGFNTDTQYF.

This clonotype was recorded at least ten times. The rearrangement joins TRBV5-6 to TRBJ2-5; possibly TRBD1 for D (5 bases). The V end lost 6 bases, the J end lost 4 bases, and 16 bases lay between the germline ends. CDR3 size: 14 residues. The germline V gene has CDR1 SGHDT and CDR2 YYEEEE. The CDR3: CASTLGRVGETQYF. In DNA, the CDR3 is TGTGCCAGCACCCTGGGCAGGGTGGGAGAGACCCAGTACTTC.

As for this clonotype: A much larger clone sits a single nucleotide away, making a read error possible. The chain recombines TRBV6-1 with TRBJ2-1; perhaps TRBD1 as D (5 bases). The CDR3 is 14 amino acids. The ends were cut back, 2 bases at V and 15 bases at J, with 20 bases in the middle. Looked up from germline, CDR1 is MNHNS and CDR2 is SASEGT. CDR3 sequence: CASSEPRRVSRRFF. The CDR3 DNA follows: TGTGCCAGCAGTGAACCTCGCAGGGTATCACGGCGGTTCTTC.

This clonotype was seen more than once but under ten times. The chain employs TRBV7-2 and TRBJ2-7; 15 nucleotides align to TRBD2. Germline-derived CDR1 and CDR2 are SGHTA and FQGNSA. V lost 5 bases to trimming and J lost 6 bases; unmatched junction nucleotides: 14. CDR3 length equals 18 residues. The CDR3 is CASSPFYRTSGGAGEQYF. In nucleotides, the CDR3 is TGTGCCAGCAGCCCATTCTATCGGACTAGCGGGGGGGCCGGCGAGCAGTACTTC.

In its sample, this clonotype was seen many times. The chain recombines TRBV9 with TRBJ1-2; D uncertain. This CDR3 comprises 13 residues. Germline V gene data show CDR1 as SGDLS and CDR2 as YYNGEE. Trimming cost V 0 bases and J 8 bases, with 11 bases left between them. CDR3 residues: CASSVELGGGYTF. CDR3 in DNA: TGTGCCAGCAGCGTAGAGCTGGGTGGAGGCTACACCTTC. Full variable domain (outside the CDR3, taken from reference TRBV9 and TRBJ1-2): DSGVTQTPKHLITATGQRVTLRCSPRSGDLSVYWYQQSLDQGLQFLIQYYNGEERAKGNILERFSAQQFPDLHSELNLSSLELGDSALYFCASSVELGGGYTFGSGTRLTVV.

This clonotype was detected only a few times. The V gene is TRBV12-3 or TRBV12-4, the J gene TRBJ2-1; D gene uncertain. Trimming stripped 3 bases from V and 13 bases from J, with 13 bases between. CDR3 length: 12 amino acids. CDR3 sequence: CASSLGRETQFF. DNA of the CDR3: TGTGCCAGCAGTTTGGGTCGAGAGACCCAGTTCTTC.

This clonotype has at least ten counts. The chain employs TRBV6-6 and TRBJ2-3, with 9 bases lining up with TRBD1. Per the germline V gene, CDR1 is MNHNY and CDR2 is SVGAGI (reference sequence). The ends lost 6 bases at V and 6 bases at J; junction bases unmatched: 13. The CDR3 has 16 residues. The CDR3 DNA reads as TGTGCCAGCAGCCCCGGGACAGGGACGACGGTGGATACGCAGTATTTT. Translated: CASSPGTGTTVDTQYF.